The rows below give T cell receptor beta chains drawn from one sample of a study of long-term antiretroviral therapy in people with HIV. The repertoire was sequenced with immunoSEQ multiplex PCR; TCRdb's copy has only in-frame clones and lacks some. The sample has 30,000 to 50,000 clones, about 88% seen once; the top ten hold almost 4%. The material sequenced was unsorted PBMCs, taken just before starting antiretroviral therapy. Source of these receptors: a woman aged 18-29 years with HIV. Each CDR3 is given with its conserved first and last residue. The order of the fields is clone size, J gene, D gene, V gene, CDR3 DNA, CDR3 protein. The D gene is left open where the match is weak. Part of the rows lack a size; the others show once, few, many or a class for expanded clones.

>NA|TRBJ2-1|NA|TRBV6-6
TGTGCCAGCAGTTACTGGAGGGAGAAGGGCAATGAGCAGTTCTTC
CASSYWREKGNEQFF
>once|TRBJ2-7|TRBD1|TRBV6-1
TGTGCCAGCAGTGAGGGGTGGACAGGGGGGAACGAGCAGTACTTC
CASSEGWTGGNEQYF
>NA|TRBJ1-3|NA|TRBV5-5
TGTGCCAGCAGCTTCCGACTACTAAACTCTGGAAACACCATATATTTT
CASSFRLLNSGNTIYF
>NA|TRBJ2-4|NA|TRBV11-2
TGTGCCAGCAGCCCCCCCGGGTCCTTCGCCAAAAACATTCAGTACTTC
CASSPPGSFAKNIQYF
>NA|TRBJ1-2|NA|TRBV28
TGTGCCACCCGGGGACCGGCGATCCGGGGCTACACCTTC
CATRGPAIRGYTF
>few|TRBJ2-2|NA|TRBV19
TGTGCCAGTAGTATTGAGAGCGGCACCGGGGAGCTGTTTTTT
CASSIESGTGELFF
>NA|TRBJ2-3|TRBD2|TRBV4-3
TGCGCCAGCAGCCAAGATCCGAGCGGGAGGGCGGGAAGAGATACGCAGTATTTT
CASSQDPSGRAGRDTQYF
>once|TRBJ2-1|TRBD1|TRBV19
TGTGCCAGTAGTACATCGTGGGACAGAGACTACAATGAGCAGTTCTTC
CASSTSWDRDYNEQFF
>NA|TRBJ2-7|NA|TRBV14
TGTGCCAGCAGCATTGGACGGTTTACCTACGAGCAGTACTTC
CASSIGRFTYEQYF
>NA|TRBJ1-2|TRBD1|TRBV6-5
TGTGCCAGCAGACCCAGGACAGGGAACTATGGCTACACCTTC
CASRPRTGNYGYTF
>NA|TRBJ2-1|TRBD2|TRBV7-6
TGTGCCAGCACAGAGAGCGGGAAGGTTGAGCAGTTCTTC
CASTESGKVEQFF
>NA|TRBJ2-1|TRBD2|TRBV28
TGTGCCAGCACCTCCGGGACTAGCTACAATGAGCAGTTCTTC
CASTSGTSYNEQFF
>NA|TRBJ2-6|NA|TRBV6-5
TGTGCCAGCAGGCCGCTAACCTCTGGGGCCAACGTCCTGACTTTC
CASRPLTSGANVLTF
>NA|TRBJ2-3|NA|TRBV27
TGTGCCAGCAGTTTATCACTTGGCACAGATACGCAGTATTTT
CASSLSLGTDTQYF
>NA|TRBJ2-7|NA|TRBV18
TGTGCCAGCTCACCACAGCAGCGGGTCTCCTACGAGCAGTACTTC
CASSPQQRVSYEQYF
>NA|TRBJ2-7|NA|TRBV5-1
TGCGCCAGCAGCCCACGATCCCCGACAGCGGTCCGCCTCTACGAGCAGTACTTC
CASSPRSPTAVRLYEQYF
>NA|TRBJ1-5|NA|TRBV28
TGTGCCAGCAGTTCTACGCCGGGAATAAGGGGCAATCAGCCCCAGCATTTT
CASSSTPGIRGNQPQHF
>NA|TRBJ1-1|NA|TRBV6-5
TGTGCCAGCAGTTCCCTTACCGGGACCCCTGAAGCTTTCTTT
CASSSLTGTPEAFF
>NA|TRBJ2-3|TRBD2|TRBV7-7
TGTGCTAGCAGCTTAGGTCTAGCGGACACAGATACGCAGTATTTT
CASSLGLADTDTQYF
>NA|TRBJ2-3|TRBD2|TRBV15
TGTGCCACCAGCAGCTGGACTAGCGGCACAGATACGCAGTATTTT
CATSSWTSGTDTQYF
>NA|TRBJ1-4|TRBD1|TRBV11-3
TGTGCCAGCAGCGTAGACAGGGGGCGCCCCGGGAAGGAAAAACTGTTTTTT
CASSVDRGRPGKEKLFF
>NA|TRBJ2-7|NA|TRBV28
TGTGCCAGCAGTTTCTCCTACGAGCAGTACTTC
CASSFSYEQYF
>NA|TRBJ1-3|TRBD1|TRBV25-1
TGTGCCAGCAGTGAAGTTCAGGGGGCGCGAGGAAACACCATATATTTT
CASSEVQGARGNTIYF
>NA|TRBJ2-3|NA|TRBV4-1
TGCGCCAGCAGCCACCTGAGTAGGGGCACAGATACGCAGTATTTT
CASSHLSRGTDTQYF
>few|TRBJ2-7|NA|TRBV6-4
TGTGCCAGCAGTGAAGATGGTAGCGGAACTTACGAGCAGTACTTC
CASSEDGSGTYEQYF
>few|TRBJ2-7|NA|TRBV27
TGTGCCAGCAGTTCGATGGGTACCAGCTACGAGCAGTACTTC
CASSSMGTSYEQYF
>NA|TRBJ2-7|NA|TRBV4-1
TGCGCCAGCAGCCAAGTAGCAGGATGGGAATACGAGCAGTACTTC
CASSQVAGWEYEQYF
>NA|TRBJ2-3|TRBD1|TRBV7-6
TGTGCCAGCAGCCGGGACAGGGGGCAATCAGGCACAGATACGCAGTATTTT
CASSRDRGQSGTDTQYF
>NA|TRBJ1-4|TRBD1|TRBV7-9
TGTGCCAGCAGCTCCTCCCCGACAGGGGATGAAAAACTGTTTTTT
CASSSSPTGDEKLFF
>NA|TRBJ2-1|TRBD1|TRBV2
TGTGCCAGCAGTGAATGGGACAGGGGCCCCAATGAGCAGTTCTTC
CASSEWDRGPNEQFF
>once|TRBJ2-3|TRBD2|TRBV28
TGTGCCAGCAGTTTAGGGGGCGGGAGGGCCCGGACAGATACGCAGTATTTT
CASSLGGGRARTDTQYF
>NA|TRBJ2-1|TRBD1|TRBV19
TGTGCCAGTAGTCCTCCTCAGGGGGCGAGGGGAAATGAGCAGTTCTTC
CASSPPQGARGNEQFF
>few|TRBJ1-2|NA|TRBV28
TGTGCCAGCAGTCCCGAATTTCGAACGGTTGTGGACTATGGCTACACCTTC
CASSPEFRTVVDYGYTF
>NA|TRBJ1-1|NA|TRBV6-5
TGTGCCAGCAGTTACTCAGGATCCACTGAAGCTTTCTTT
CASSYSGSTEAFF
>NA|TRBJ2-1|TRBD2|TRBV7-2
TGTGCCAGCAGCTTAGAGCTAGCGGGAGGGGGTGAGCAGTTCTTC
CASSLELAGGGEQFF
>NA|TRBJ2-5|TRBD2|TRBV4-3
TGCGCCAGCAGCCCTTCAAGACTAGCGGTCCAAGAGACCCAGTACTTC
CASSPSRLAVQETQYF
>NA|TRBJ2-2|TRBD1|TRBV7-2
TGTGCCAGCAGCCCAAGCCGGGACAGGGCGGGGGAGCTGTTTTTT
CASSPSRDRAGELFF
>NA|TRBJ1-4|NA|TRBV9
TGTGCCAGCAGCGTAGCAGGGAGGGGAGCTAATGAAAAACTGTTTTTT
CASSVAGRGANEKLFF
>NA|TRBJ2-1|NA|TRBV6-6
TGTGCCAGCAGTTACTCCCGATTGCGGAATGAGCAGTTCTTC
CASSYSRLRNEQFF
>NA|TRBJ1-1|NA|TRBV11-2
TGTGCCAGCAGCCCTTTTAACAGGGTTACTGAAGCTTTCTTT
CASSPFNRVTEAFF